The clone carrying this TCR beta chain has a handful of counts. After removal of 11 bases from V and 2 bases from J, the junction contained 6 bases not matched to a gene. This CDR3 contains 12 residues. Germline V gene sequence: CDR1 MDHEN, CDR2 SYDVKM. For the second PCR, which ran for roughly 6 to 12 cycles, a sample-barcoded 5' primer and a J-beta primer mix were used. TCRdb re-derived calls from the 5' RACE reads in MiXCR, one entry per CDR3 protein. The sample lists around 700,000 distinct CDR3 sequences; just under 25% were seen once. This record comes from a study of blood T cells in healthy people across ages. These records were also assigned to another study, of T cells of mothers and their children. As reported in that work: Nine systemically healthy Caucasian donors: three mothers, six children. Using around 1.5 ug per 15 ul, all extracted RNA underwent cDNA synthesis. Each child gave 2.5 million to 3.5 million TCR beta CDR3 reads (each mother, over 10 million). Similar thymic selection effects on TCR recombination output appear in pairs, both related and unrelated.

Sequencing was performed on blood. The receptor's source is a boy aged 10-17 years in good health. The J gene is TRBJ2-7, the V gene TRBV28; 7 bases map to TRBD2. The CDR3 DNA is TGTGCCGCAGGGACTACCACCTACGAGCAGTACTTC. This sequence encodes CAAGTTTYEQYF.